A selection of T cell receptor beta chains follows, all from one sample in a study of STAT3 mutations in large granular lymphocyte leukemia. Clones were read by immunoSEQ multiplex PCR, and TCRdb kept only the in-frame ones, dropping some. The table has some 30,000 clones, approximately 83% seen once. Input material: peripheral blood mononuclear cells. Source of these receptors: a man between 60 and 70 years old with T-cell large granular lymphocyte leukemia. Some clones in this sample may be carry-over from other donors' samples. CDR3s include the opening cysteine and the closing phenylalanine or tryptophan. A D gene is named only where the DNA matches it firmly. Some rows mark clone size as missing; the rest say once, few, many or name a class of expanded clone.

TGTGCCAGCAGCTTAGGGTACGGCTCTGGGGCCAACGTCCTGACTTTC	CASSLGYGSGANVLTF	.	TRBV7-9	16	TRBJ2-6	.
TGCGCCAGCAGCCAAGAGGGACAGGGGGCGTATACAGATACGCAGTATTTT	CASSQEGQGAYTDTQYF	TRBD1	TRBV4-1	17	TRBJ2-3	.
TGCAGCGTTGCCGTAACGGCCTATGGCTACACCTTC	CSVAVTAYGYTF	.	TRBV29-1	12	TRBJ1-2	.
TGTGCCAGCAGGCTCGGGACAGTCCAAGAGACCCAGTACTTC	CASRLGTVQETQYF	TRBD1	TRBV7-2	14	TRBJ2-5	.
TGTGCCAGCAGCTTAGGTAGGGGGGTGGACTACGAGCAGTACTTC	CASSLGRGVDYEQYF	.	TRBV7-9	15	TRBJ2-7	.
TGTGCCTATGGAGGGCCGTCCTACGAGCAGTACTTC	CAYGGPSYEQYF	.	TRBV30	12	TRBJ2-7	.
TGCGCCAGCAGCCAGGGCGAGACCCGACCAAATTCACCCCTCCACTTT	CASSQGETRPNSPLHF	.	TRBV4-1	16	TRBJ1-6	.
TGTGCCAGCTCACCCTCTGAGGGTCAACAGCCCCAGCATTTT	CASSPSEGQQPQHF	.	TRBV18	14	TRBJ1-5	.
TGCGCCAGCAGCTCCGGACAGGGGGCGTGGGGGGAGCTGTTTTTT	CASSSGQGAWGELFF	TRBD1	TRBV5-1	15	TRBJ2-2	.
TGTGCCAGCAGTCCGCCCGGGACAGGGGCCTATGGCTACACCTTC	CASSPPGTGAYGYTF	TRBD1	TRBV28	15	TRBJ1-2	.
TGTGCCAGCAGCTCGGGACTAGCGGGTGGTGAGCAGTACTTC	CASSSGLAGGEQYF	TRBD2	TRBV5-4	14	TRBJ2-7	.
TGTGCCTGGAGCGCGTGGAACACCGGGGAGCTGTTTTTT	CAWSAWNTGELFF	.	TRBV30	13	TRBJ2-2	.
TGTGCCAGCAGCTTATCGCTAGCGGGGAGCTACAATGAGCAGTTCTTC	CASSLSLAGSYNEQFF	TRBD2	TRBV7-9	16	TRBJ2-1	.
TGTGCCAGCAGCCCAATGGGAGTACAAGAGACCCAGTACTTC	CASSPMGVQETQYF	.	TRBV7-2	14	TRBJ2-5	.
TGTGCCAGCAGCTCGGGACTAGCGGGAGGGCCCACAGATACGCAGTATTTT	CASSSGLAGGPTDTQYF	TRBD2	TRBV5-4	17	TRBJ2-3	.
TGTGCCACCTACGGCGTACTGAACACTGAAGCTTTCTTT	CATYGVLNTEAFF	.	TRBV6-5	13	TRBJ1-1	.
TGTGCCTGGAGTCGGGGAGTGGATACGCAGTATTTT	CAWSRGVDTQYF	.	TRBV30	12	TRBJ2-3	few
TGTGCCAGCAGCCAAGTAGAGAGGGAAGGAACTGAAGCTTTCTTT	CASSQVEREGTEAFF	.	TRBV4-2	15	TRBJ1-1	few
TGTGCCAGCAGCCAGGTGGGGCCGAGTCAGCCCCAGCATTTT	CASSQVGPSQPQHF	.	TRBV6-6	14	TRBJ1-5	.
TGTGCCAGCAGCCCCCGGACTACCCATGAGCAGTTCTTC	CASSPRTTHEQFF	.	TRBV5-4	13	TRBJ2-1	.
TGTGCCAGCAGTCCCGGACTAGCGGGACGAGACCAGTACTTC	CASSPGLAGRDQYF	TRBD2	TRBV28	14	TRBJ2-5	once
TGCGCCAGCAGCTTGGGCGCAGGGGGCCAGGTGACTGAAGCTTTCTTT	CASSLGAGGQVTEAFF	TRBD1	TRBV5-1	16	TRBJ1-1	.
TGTGCCTGGAGTGTACCAGGGATAATTGGAAACACCATATATTTT	CAWSVPGIIGNTIYF	.	TRBV30	15	TRBJ1-3	.
TGTGCCAGCAGACCTCCCGGTTCATATGGCTACACCTTC	CASRPPGSYGYTF	.	TRBV6-5	13	TRBJ1-2	.
TGTGCCAGCATCCCCCCGGGATCAGATACGCAGTATTTT	CASIPPGSDTQYF	.	TRBV6-5	13	TRBJ2-3	.
TGCGCCAGCAGCCCTAGACAGGGCCAAGAGACCCAGTACTTC	CASSPRQGQETQYF	TRBD1	TRBV5-1	14	TRBJ2-5	.
TGCGCCAGCAGCTTGGAAAATCGTAGGGAGTTCGACAATGAGCAGTTCTTC	CASSLENRREFDNEQFF	.	TRBV5-1	17	TRBJ2-1	.
TGTGCCAGCAGCCCCGGGACTTCAGGAAACACCATATATTTT	CASSPGTSGNTIYF	.	TRBV7-2	14	TRBJ1-3	.
TGCGCCAGCATTTTCCAGGGGGTCTCCTACGAGCAGTACTTC	CASIFQGVSYEQYF	TRBD1	TRBV10-1	14	TRBJ2-7	.
TGTGCCTGGAGTAGTGGGGCAACTAATGAAAAACTGTTTTTT	CAWSSGATNEKLFF	.	TRBV30	14	TRBJ1-4	once
TGTGCCAGCAGCTTAGGACTAGGAACAGATACGCAGTATTTT	CASSLGLGTDTQYF	.	TRBV7-9	14	TRBJ2-3	.
TGTGCCAGCAGCTTAGGGACACGGGAGAGTCAGCCCCAGCATTTT	CASSLGTRESQPQHF	.	TRBV7-2	15	TRBJ1-5	few
TGTGCCAGCTCAGGACTAGCGGGAGGGGGAAATGAGCAGTTCTTC	CASSGLAGGGNEQFF	TRBD2	TRBV6-1	15	TRBJ2-1	.
TGTGCCAGCAGTCTGGGACAGGGTCAGCAGCCCCAGCATTTT	CASSLGQGQQPQHF	TRBD1	TRBV28	14	TRBJ1-5	.
TGTGCTAGCAGCCCCGCAGAGTTTGGCGAGCAGTACTTC	CASSPAEFGEQYF	.	TRBV7-7	13	TRBJ2-7	.
TGCGCCAGCAGCTTGAATAGCAATCAGCCCCAGCATTTT	CASSLNSNQPQHF	.	TRBV5-1	13	TRBJ1-5	.
TGTGCCAGCAGCTATACCCAGGGGCGGGGGGATGGCTACACCTTC	CASSYTQGRGDGYTF	.	TRBV9	15	TRBJ1-2	.
TGTGCCAGCTCACCAGACGGGGATGGAAACACCATATATTTT	CASSPDGDGNTIYF	.	TRBV18	14	TRBJ1-3	once
TGTGCCAGCAGCTTAGTGCTACAGCCCGGGGAGCTGTTTTTT	CASSLVLQPGELFF	.	TRBV7-2	14	TRBJ2-2	.
TGCGCCACCAAGGGACGGGAGGGCACAGATACGCAGTATTTT	CATKGREGTDTQYF	TRBD2	TRBV5-1	14	TRBJ2-3	.
TGTGCTAGCAGCCCAATTGTTGTCACAGATACGCAGTATTTT	CASSPIVVTDTQYF	.	TRBV7-7	14	TRBJ2-3	few
TGTGCCAGCAGTTCACAGGGAGACACTGAAGCTTTCTTT	CASSSQGDTEAFF	.	TRBV6-5	13	TRBJ1-1	.
TGTGCCAGCAGCCCCGGGATGAAAGAGCAGTTCTTC	CASSPGMKEQFF	.	TRBV11-2	12	TRBJ2-1	.
TGTGCCAGCAGCCTTTGGACTAGCGGGGAGACCCAGTACTTC	CASSLWTSGETQYF	TRBD2	TRBV4-2	14	TRBJ2-5	.
TGTGCCAGCGGGGGGTGGGGGACATGGCACGGGGAGCTGTTTTTT	CASGGWGTWHGELFF	.	TRBV6-5	15	TRBJ2-2	.
TGTGCTAGTGGTTTGGTCCAAGACACAGATACGCAGTATTTT	CASGLVQDTDTQYF	.	TRBV12-5	14	TRBJ2-3	.
TGTGCCAGCTCACCACCAGGCTTAAGCGGGAGTGGCGAGCAGTACTTC	CASSPPGLSGSGEQYF	TRBD2	TRBV18	16	TRBJ2-7	.